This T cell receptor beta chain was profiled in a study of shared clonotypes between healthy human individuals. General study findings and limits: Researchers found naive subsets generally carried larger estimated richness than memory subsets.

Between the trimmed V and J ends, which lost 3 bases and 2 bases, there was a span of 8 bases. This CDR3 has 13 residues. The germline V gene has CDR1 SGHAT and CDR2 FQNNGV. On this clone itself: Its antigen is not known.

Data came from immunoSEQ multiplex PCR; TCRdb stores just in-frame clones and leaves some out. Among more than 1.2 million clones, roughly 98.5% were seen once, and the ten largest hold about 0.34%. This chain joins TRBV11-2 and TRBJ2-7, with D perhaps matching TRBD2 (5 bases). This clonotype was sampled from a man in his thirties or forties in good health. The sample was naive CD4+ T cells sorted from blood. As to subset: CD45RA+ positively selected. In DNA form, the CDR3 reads TGTGCCAGCAGCTTCACGGGAACCTACGAGCAGTACTTC. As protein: CASSFTGTYEQYF.